The subject of this entry is one TCR beta chain. What it recognizes is unknown. The CDR3 spans 12 residues. CDR1 LNHDA and CDR2 SQIVND come from the germline V gene (reference sequence). The V and J ends lost 3 bases and 5 bases respectively, with 7 bases between them. RNA transcripts provided the source from which TCR beta CDR3 regions were amplified. First-round RT-PCR targeting the TCR CDR3 was performed with the HTBI primer set. MiXCR was run by TCRdb on the multiplex PCR reads, yielding one entry per CDR3 protein. The data contain about 380,000 distinct CDR3 sequences, less than 20% of them singletons. The data originate from a study of T cells in Graves' hyperthyroidism and ophthalmopathy. Study observations and caveats: Most clonotypes that expanded in the thyroid above 0.001 also showed up in blood.

The authors took PBMCs from about 9.5 ml fresh peripheral blood. The V gene is TRBV19, the J gene TRBJ2-5; D is perhaps TRBD1 (5 bases). Sequencing used blood. This clonotype was obtained from a man younger than 30 with Graves' ophthalmopathy. The CDR3, as DNA: TGTGCCAGTAGTATTGGGGCGGAGACCCAGTACTTC. Translated: CASSIGAETQYF.